The next 30 T cell receptor beta chains were all read from a single sample in a study of T cells in localized non-small cell lung cancer. Here immunoSEQ multiplex PCR was the method, and the copy in TCRdb shows in-frame clones only, minus some. The sample carries about 2,700 clones, around a third recorded once. Sequencing used normal lung tissue next to the tumor, obtained before any cancer treatment. Source of these receptors: a man aged 40 to 70 with stage I lung adenocarcinoma.

This clone occurred a few times. The V gene is TRBV30, the J gene TRBJ2-7; 7 bases map to TRBD2. CDR1 and CDR2 (germline): GTSNPN, SVGIG (reference sequence). With V trimmed by 6 bases and J by 5 bases, 7 bases remained unmatched. The CDR3 contains 12 residues. The CDR3 region has the DNA TGTGCCTGCTTATCCGCGGGAGACGAGCAGTACTTC. This sequence encodes CACLSAGDEQYF.

V and J are TRBV19 and TRBJ2-3; 9 nucleotides align to TRBD1. The germline V gene has CDR1 LNHDA and CDR2 SQIVND (reference sequence). The V segment lost 6 bases and the J segment 5 bases; nucleotides outside the gene matches: 12. CDR3 length equals 16 residues. In nucleotides, the CDR3 is TGTGCCAGTAGGACCTCCTTCGGGACAGGGATAGATACGCAGTATTTT. Amino acid sequence: CASRTSFGTGIDTQYF.

CDR3 amino acids: CASRRRTGWDTEAFF. DNA of the CDR3: TGTGCCAGCAGACGAAGGACAGGGTGGGACACTGAAGCTTTCTTT. The chain has TRBV8-2 and TRBJ1-1; TRBD1 reflects the table's D call only, with no check against the DNA. TRBV8-2 is tagged as a pseudogene. The CDR3 is 15 residues long.

Only one count was recorded for this clone. The chain recombines TRBV18 with TRBJ2-1; TRBD2 agrees at 11 bases. J gave up 5 bases and V 5 bases, and 5 bases lay outside the gene matches. Per the germline V gene, CDR1 is KGHSH and CDR2 is LQKENI. The CDR3 length is 15 residues. CDR3 loop: CASSGTSGAHNEQFF. CDR3 nucleotide sequence: TGTGCCAGCTCAGGGACTAGCGGAGCCCACAATGAGCAGTTCTTC.

The chain carries TRBV19 and TRBJ1-6; D might be TRBD1 (5 bases). This CDR3 is built from 16 residues. Germline assignment: CDR1 LNHDA and CDR2 SQIVND (reference sequence). V was cut by 5 bases and J by 2 bases, with 13 bases left in between. The CDR3 DNA reads as TGTGCCAGTAGTCCTCGTGGGGCGGCCTATAATTCACCCCTCCACTTT. Translated: CASSPRGAAYNSPLHF.

In this sample, this clone is medium-sized. One junction end does not reproduce the germline sequence, and a read error may be involved. This chain uses TRBV6-8 with TRBJ2-6; TRBD2 matches at 7 bases. The CDR3 extends over 16 amino acids. CDR1 and CDR2 (germline): MNHGY, SAAAGT. This CDR3 is CASSDSSGSGANVLTF. The CDR3 DNA reads as TGTGCCAGCAGTGACTCTAGCGGCTCTGGGGCCAACGTCCTGACTTTC.

This clone was recorded a few times. This rearrangement joins TRBV2 to TRBJ2-2, with unresolved D. The germline CDR1 and CDR2 sequences are SNHLY and FYNNEI. The germline V and J ends were trimmed by 6 bases and 0 bases, with 14 bases remaining between them. This CDR3 is built from 16 residues. The CDR3 nucleotides read TGTGCCAGCAGCCCCGGGCGACCCGCGAACACCGGGGAGCTGTTTTTT. The encoded protein is CASSPGRPANTGELFF.

This clone rates as medium-sized. This chain uses TRBV11-3 with TRBJ2-1; 10 bases are a match to TRBD2. V lost 5 bases to trimming and J lost 8 bases; unmatched junction nucleotides: 9. In germline, CDR1 is SGHNT, CDR2 YENEEA. This CDR3 is built from 15 residues. The CDR3 sequence is CASSPQRGGVYEQFF. The CDR3 nucleotides are TGTGCCAGCAGCCCACAGCGGGGGGGCGTCTATGAGCAGTTCTTC.

This clone has only a few counts. This chain joins TRBV2 and TRBJ1-1; D perhaps matches TRBD1 (5 bases). V gave up 5 bases and J gave up 1 base, with 17 bases separating them. Germline CDR1 and CDR2: SNHLY and FYNNEI. This CDR3 is 16 amino acids long. The CDR3 DNA reads as TGTGCCAGCAGTTGGGGCCAACCCGAGGAGAACACTGAAGCTTTCTTT. As protein: CASSWGQPEENTEAFF.

This clone was counted only a few times. This chain connects TRBV9 to TRBJ2-4; D remains unclear. Germline V lookup: CDR1 SGDLS, CDR2 YYNGEE. V shed 0 bases and J shed 5 bases, with 12 bases lying between them. The CDR3 has 15 amino acids. CDR3 DNA: TGTGCCAGCAGCGTAGGGGCAAATGCGGAAAACATTCAGTACTTC. Encoded protein: CASSVGANAENIQYF.

The chain links TRBV6-7 to TRBJ2-2, with D possibly matching TRBD2 (8 bases). TRBV6-7 is labeled an ORF, and its function is uncertain. The germline V and J ends were trimmed by 6 bases and 5 bases, with 16 bases remaining between them. The CDR3 has 15 amino acids. The CDR3 region is CASSKREGATGELFF. The CDR3 nucleotides read TGTGCCAGCAGCAAACGGGAGGGGGCGACCGGGGAGCTGTTTTTT.

This clone was seen a handful of times. This chain joins TRBV29-1 and TRBJ2-5, with D perhaps given as TRBD1 or TRBD2 (6 bases each). V lost 8 bases to trimming and J lost 1 base, with 14 bases between them. Germline values: CDR1 SQVTM, CDR2 ANQGSEA. The CDR3 extends over 13 amino acids. This CDR3 is CSLISGAQETQYF. CDR3 sequence (DNA): TGCAGCCTCATTTCGGGGGCCCAAGAGACCCAGTACTTC. The variable domain in full, with the rest retrieved from reference TRBV29-1 and TRBJ2-5, is SAVISQKPSRDICQRGTSLTIQCQVDSQVTMMFWYRQQPGQSLTLIATANQGSEATYESGFVIDKFPISRPNLTFSTLTVSNMSPEDSSIYLCSLISGAQETQYFGPGTRLLVL.

V usage is TRBV6-8 and J usage is TRBJ2-2; D is unresolved. The CDR3 is 14 residues long. The germline gives CDR1 MNHGY, CDR2 SAAAGT. Deletions cut 10 bases from V and 2 bases from J, with 14 bases between. The CDR3 loop reads CATKFDLNTGELFF. The CDR3 DNA sequence: TGTGCCACCAAGTTTGACCTTAACACCGGGGAGCTGTTTTTT.

This clone was picked up a small number of times. The rearrangement links TRBV9 to TRBJ2-2; 7 bases map to TRBD2. J gave up 4 bases and V 10 bases, and 13 bases lay outside the gene matches. The CDR3 extends over 15 amino acids. Per the germline V gene, CDR1 is SGDLS and CDR2 is YYNGEE. CDR3 protein: CAGGGDHRPTGELFF. Here the CDR3 DNA reads TGTGCCGGCGGGGGAGACCACAGACCCACCGGGGAGCTGTTTTTT. Full variable domain (missing parts from reference TRBV9 and TRBJ2-2): DSGVTQTPKHLITATGQRVTLRCSPRSGDLSVYWYQQSLDQGLQFLIQYYNGEERAKGNILERFSAQQFPDLHSELNLSSLELGDSALYFCAGGGDHRPTGELFFGEGSRLTVL.

This clone showed up just a few times. The rearrangement joins TRBV11-3 to TRBJ2-5, with 15 bases lining up with TRBD2. Germline V gene lookup returns CDR1 SGHNT and CDR2 YENEEA. The J segment lost 1 base and the V segment lost 4 bases, leaving 7 bases of the junction unmatched. CDR3 size: 18 residues. The CDR3: CASSSPGLAGGSQETQYF. DNA of the CDR3: TGTGCCAGCAGCTCGCCTGGACTAGCGGGAGGGAGCCAAGAGACCCAGTACTTC.

The J gene is TRBJ2-2, the V gene TRBV30, with D unresolved. V was clipped by 2 bases and J by 5 bases, with 12 bases between them. The CDR3 has 14 residues. CDR1 GTSNPN and CDR2 SVGIG come from the germline V gene (reference sequence). The CDR3 is CAWSLNKGTGELFF. CDR3 coding DNA: TGTGCCTGGAGTCTTAATAAGGGTACCGGGGAGCTGTTTTTT.

The chain is built from TRBV19 and TRBJ2-4; 7 nucleotides align to TRBD1. V was pared by 6 bases and J by 3 bases, with 8 bases of the junction left unmatched. From germline, CDR1 is LNHDA and CDR2 SQIVND (reference sequence). The CDR3 loop spans 15 amino acids. CDR3 nucleotide sequence: TGTGCCAGTAGAAAATTCGGGACAGACAAAAACATTCAGTACTTC. Translation gives CASRKFGTDKNIQYF.

This clone was counted a few times. V and J are TRBV11-3 and TRBJ2-1; 10 bases map to TRBD1. The CDR3 is 15 residues long. V lost 3 bases, J lost 10 bases, and 9 bases stayed unmatched. Germline CDR1 reads SGHNT; CDR2 reads YENEEA. DNA of the CDR3: TGTGCCAGCAGCTTGGGACAGGGGACAGTAAGGGAGCAGTTCTTC. As protein: CASSLGQGTVREQFF.

The gene calls are TRBV10-2 and TRBJ2-3; no firm D call. Germline CDR1 WSHSY, CDR2 SAAADI. There are 15 residues in the CDR3. With 0 bases removed from V and 4 bases from J, the gap between germline ends came to 11 bases. CDR3 amino acids: CASSESTAVPDTQYF. CDR3 sequence (DNA): TGCGCCAGCAGTGAGTCGACTGCGGTACCAGATACGCAGTATTTT.

By share, this clone counts as medium-sized (0.01 to 0.1%). The J gene is TRBJ2-1, the V gene TRBV11-3; TRBD1 or TRBD2 may be the D gene (7 bases each). Deletions cut 1 base from V and 5 bases from J, with 21 bases between. Germline V gives CDR1 SGHNT, CDR2 YENEEA. The CDR3 consists of 18 residues. The CDR3 coding sequence is TGTGCCAGCAGCTTAGGACAGGGCGGGAGCGGGGTTAACAATGAGCAGTTCTTC. This sequence encodes CASSLGQGGSGVNNEQFF.

This clone was found a few times. The chain combines TRBV2 with TRBJ2-1; D unresolved. Germline V gene lookup returns CDR1 SNHLY and CDR2 FYNNEI. The CDR3 is 13 amino acids. The germline V and J ends were trimmed by 7 bases and 9 bases, with 16 bases remaining between them. The CDR3 DNA reads TGTGCCAGCAATACTGATAGGAGCAGTGAGCAGTTCTTC. This sequence encodes CASNTDRSSEQFF.

The chain carries TRBV29-1 and TRBJ2-7; possibly TRBD1 for D (6 bases). Germline V gene lookup returns CDR1 SQVTM and CDR2 ANQGSEA. The CDR3 is 12 amino acids. V was clipped by 4 bases and J by 2 bases, with 9 bases between them. CDR3 region: CSVVGDTYEQYF. CDR3 nucleotide sequence: TGCAGCGTTGTAGGGGACACCTACGAGCAGTACTTC.

This clone was seen only a few times. V is TRBV11-3 and J is TRBJ2-3; TRBD1 matches at 10 bases. The germline gives CDR1 SGHNT, CDR2 YENEEA. J lost 5 bases, V lost 2 bases, and 4 bases had no gene match. The CDR3 length is 15 residues. The CDR3 DNA follows: TGTGCCAGCAGCTTATCCGGGACAGGGGTAGATACGCAGTATTTT. Protein product: CASSLSGTGVDTQYF.

The chain carries TRBV7-6 and TRBJ1-1, with D maybe TRBD1 (6 bases). The CDR3 spans 14 residues. Germline V lookup: CDR1 SGHVS, CDR2 FNYEAQ. Trimming took off 5 bases at V and 12 bases at J, with 22 bases between the two ends. In DNA form, the CDR3 reads TGTGCCAGCAGCCCACAGGGTCCCCCCACAGGAACTTTCTTT. This encodes CASSPQGPPTGTFF.

The J gene is TRBJ2-1, the V gene TRBV11-3; 8 bases align to TRBD2. The J segment lost 2 bases and the V segment lost 2 bases, leaving 8 bases of the junction unmatched. Germline V gene lookup returns CDR1 SGHNT and CDR2 YENEEA. There are 17 residues in the CDR3. In DNA, the CDR3 is TGTGCCAGCAGCTTACGGGGCGAAGCGGGAGCCTACAATGAGCAGTTCTTC. This encodes CASSLRGEAGAYNEQFF. The variable domain in full, with the rest retrieved from reference TRBV11-3 and TRBJ2-1, is EAGVVQSPRYKIIEKKQPVAFWCNPISGHNTLYWYLQNLGQGPELLIRYENEEAVDDSQLPKDRFSAERLKGVDSTLKIQPAELGDSAVYLCASSLRGEAGAYNEQFFGPGTRLTVL.

This clone was found once. The gene calls are TRBV19 and TRBJ1-2; no firm D call. CDR3 length equals 17 residues. CDR1 LNHDA and CDR2 SQIVND come from the germline V gene (reference sequence). V lost 1 base to trimming and J lost 6 bases, with 21 bases between them. In DNA form, the CDR3 reads TGTGCCAGTAGTATAGTGGCCCAAGGTGGCCCCGCGGATGGCTACACCTTC. This gives the protein CASSIVAQGGPADGYTF.

This clone was seen more than once but under ten times. The V and J genes are TRBV7-6 and TRBJ2-2, with 8 bases fitting TRBD2. The CDR3 spans 17 residues. The V and J ends lost 5 bases and 1 base, in that order; junction bases with no gene match: 9. Germline CDR1 and CDR2: SGHVS and FNYEAQ. This CDR3 reads CASSRGGRQMNTGELFF. The CDR3 DNA reads as TGTGCCAGCAGCCGGGGGGGTAGACAAATGAACACCGGGGAGCTGTTTTTT.

The chain couples TRBV6-8 to TRBJ2-1, with 9 bases aligning to TRBD2. The CDR3 length is 16 residues. Germline values: CDR1 MNHGY, CDR2 SAAAGT. V lost 0 bases and J lost 6; bases outside the gene matches: 6. CDR3 sequence reads: CASSYSIGGGGNEQFF. The CDR3, as DNA: TGTGCCAGCAGTTACTCGATCGGCGGGGGGGGCAATGAGCAGTTCTTC.

V and J are TRBV6-8 and TRBJ2-7; 8 nucleotides line up with TRBD2. Germline CDR1 reads MNHGY; CDR2 reads SAAAGT. J gave up 2 bases and V 6 bases, and 0 bases lay outside the gene matches. The CDR3 sequence is 12 residues long. CDR3 in DNA: TGTGCCAGCAGGCGGGGGGCCTACGAGCAGTACTTC. This gives the protein CASRRGAYEQYF.

The genes are TRBV29-1 and TRBJ1-2, with TRBD1 matching 9 bases. Trimming cost V 0 bases and J 9 bases; bases outside gene matches: 5. This CDR3 contains 13 residues. Per the germline V gene, CDR1 is SQVTM and CDR2 is ANQGSEA. The CDR3 nucleotides are TGCAGCGTTGAAGATGGACAGGGGTTGAGCTACACCTTC. Protein product: CSVEDGQGLSYTF.